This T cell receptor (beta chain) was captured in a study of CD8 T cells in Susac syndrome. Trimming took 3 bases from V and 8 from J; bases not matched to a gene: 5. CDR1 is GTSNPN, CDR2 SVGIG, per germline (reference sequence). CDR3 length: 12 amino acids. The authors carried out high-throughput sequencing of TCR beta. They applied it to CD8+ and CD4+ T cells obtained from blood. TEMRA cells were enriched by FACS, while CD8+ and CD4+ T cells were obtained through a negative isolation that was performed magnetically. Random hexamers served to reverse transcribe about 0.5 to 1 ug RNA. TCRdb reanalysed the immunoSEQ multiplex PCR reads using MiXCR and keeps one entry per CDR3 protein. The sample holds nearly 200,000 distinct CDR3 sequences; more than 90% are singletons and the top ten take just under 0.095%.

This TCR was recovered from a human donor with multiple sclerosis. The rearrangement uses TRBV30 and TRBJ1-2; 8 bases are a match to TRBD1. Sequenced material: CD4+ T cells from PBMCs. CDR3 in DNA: TGTGCCTGGAGGGGGACAGGAGGAGGCTACACCTTC. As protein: CAWRGTGGGYTF.